The text below deals with one TCR beta chain. Seattle patients were enrolled during active infection and followed longitudinally. This specimen comes from a study of blood T cell repertoires in COVID-19. Study information: Nucleic acid was either cDNA or gDNA, and it came from T cells, B-cell-depleted T cells, or PBMCs.

In the authors' methods: Reference gene primer amplification yielded estimated nucleated cell counts. The assay was immunoSEQ multiplex PCR, and TCRdb's table has in-frame clones only and misses some. That table is the source of V, J and clone size, and D and trimming were worked out from the DNA. The table records roughly 200,000 clones, roughly 76% of them present only once. Trimming left V 4 bases short and J 12 bases short, with 10 bases between. The CDR3 runs to 11 residues. Germline lookup yields CDR1 LNHDA and CDR2 SQIVND (reference sequence). The V gene is TRBV19, the J gene TRBJ2-1; tentatively, D is TRBD1 (5 bases). Sequencing was performed on peripheral blood. The TCR was taken from a woman aged 40 to 50 with COVID-19, enrolled during active disease. The CDR3 DNA reads as TGTGCCAGTAGTAACGGTAGGGGGCAGTTCTTC. Protein: CASSNGRGQFF.